These 20 T cell receptor beta chains originate from one sample sequenced in a study of shared clonotypes between healthy human individuals. The repertoire was sequenced with immunoSEQ multiplex PCR; TCRdb's copy has only in-frame clones and lacks some. This table has around 980,000 clones, approximately 80% appearing once. Input material: memory CD4+ T cells from PBMCs. Sample subset: CD45RA-negative fraction. The receptors derive from a man younger than 30 in good health. Some clones in this sample may be carry-over from other donors' samples.

This clone was seen a handful of times. The rearrangement uses TRBV7-9 and TRBJ2-1, with 7 positions matching TRBD1. The V segment lost 10 bases and the J segment 3 bases; nucleotides outside the gene matches: 3. The germline gives CDR1 SEHNR, CDR2 FQNEAQ (reference sequence). This CDR3 is 12 amino acids long. The CDR3 spells CAIGQDYNEQFF. The DNA for the CDR3 is TGTGCCATCGGACAGGACTACAATGAGCAGTTCTTC. Looking up the rest from reference TRBV7-9 and TRBJ2-1 gives the full variable domain: DTGVSQNPRHKITKRGQNVTFRCDPISEHNRLYWYRQTLGQGPEFLTYFQNEAQLEKSRLLSDRFSAERPKGSFSTLEIQRTEQGDSAMYLCAIGQDYNEQFFGPGTRLTVL.

The chain links TRBV2 to TRBJ2-2, with 11 nucleotides matching TRBD1. Germline CDR1 SNHLY, CDR2 FYNNEI. The CDR3 consists of 15 residues. J gave up 5 bases and V 8 bases, and 7 bases lay outside the gene matches. The CDR3 reads CASRTGTGGTGELFF. As DNA, the CDR3 is TGTGCCAGCCGGACGGGGACAGGGGGGACCGGGGAGCTGTTTTTT. The whole variable domain, remainder taken from reference TRBV2 and TRBJ2-2, is EPEVTQTPSHQVTQMGQEVILRCVPISNHLYFYWYRQILGQKVEFLVSFYNNEISEKSEIFDDQFSVERPDGSNFTLKIRSTKLEDSAMYFCASRTGTGGTGELFFGEGSRLTVL.

This clone has only a few counts. The chain recombines TRBV11-2 with TRBJ2-3; TRBD2 matches at 13 bases. J lost 6 bases, V lost 7 bases, and 1 base had no gene match. This CDR3 comprises 13 residues. Germline V gene data show CDR1 as SGHAT and CDR2 as FQNNGV. CDR3 in amino acids: CASKLAGGDTQYF. DNA of the CDR3: TGTGCCAGCAAACTAGCGGGAGGGGATACGCAGTATTTT.

The sample holds many counts of this clone. Additional DNA sequences in this sample encode the identical CDR3. This sequence joins TRBV30 and TRBJ2-5; 7 bases are a match to TRBD1. This CDR3 spans 15 amino acids. Trimming removed 2 bases from V and 1 base from J; junction bases left unmatched: 7. Germline CDR1 GTSNPN, CDR2 SVGIG (reference sequence). CDR3 DNA: TGTGCCTGGAGTACCCACAGGGGCCCCCAAGAGACCCAGTACTTC. Translated: CAWSTHRGPQETQYF. Complete variable domain (other parts from reference TRBV30 and TRBJ2-5): SQTIHQWPATLVQPVGSPLSLECTVEGTSNPNLYWYRQAAGRGLQLLFYSVGIGQISSEVPQNLSASRPQDRQFILSSKKLLLSDSGFYLCAWSTHRGPQETQYFGPGTRLLVL.

This clone has only a few counts. The genes are TRBV4-3 and TRBJ2-7; D is unclear. From germline, CDR1 is LGHNA and CDR2 YSLEER. This CDR3 has 14 amino acids. V shed 4 bases and J shed 6 bases, with 16 bases lying between them. CDR3 in amino acids: CASSRIYAAPEQYF. CDR3 DNA: TGCGCCAGCAGCCGGATTTACGCAGCGCCCGAGCAGTACTTC.

This rearrangement joins TRBV7-3 to TRBJ2-3; 9 bases are shared with TRBD2. In germline, CDR1 is SGHTA, CDR2 FQGTGA. V shed 5 bases and J 2 bases; nucleotides not matched to a gene: 8. This CDR3 is built from 16 residues. CDR3 sequence reads: CASSPASGRLTDTQYF. DNA for the CDR3: TGTGCCAGCAGCCCCGCGAGCGGGAGGCTCACAGATACGCAGTATTTT.

The chain couples TRBV9 to TRBJ2-7; TRBD2 aligns across 7 bases. Germline trimming cut 1 base from V and 3 bases from J; bases unmatched to any gene: 7. Germline CDR1 SGDLS, CDR2 YYNGEE. The CDR3 runs to 15 residues. The CDR3 DNA is TGTGCCAGCAGCGTATCCAGCGGGACCTTCTACGAGCAGTACTTC. Protein: CASSVSSGTFYEQYF.

This clone was counted between two and nine times. This chain links TRBV5-1 with TRBJ1-3; D ambiguous. Trimming removed 6 bases from V and 0 bases from J, with 10 bases in between. CDR3 length: 14 residues. Germline V gene sequence: CDR1 SGHRS, CDR2 YFSETQ. Here the CDR3 DNA reads TGCGCCAGCACCGCAGGAAACTCTGGAAACACCATATATTTT. Translating gives CASTAGNSGNTIYF.

On this clone itself: In the same sample, other DNA sequences code for this CDR3. The genes are TRBV28 and TRBJ2-7; 8 bases agree with TRBD1. Trimming at V came to 2 bases and at J to 4 bases, leaving 7 bases not matched to a gene. Looked up from germline, CDR1 is MDHEN and CDR2 is SYDVKM. This CDR3 contains 15 residues. CDR3 amino acids: CASSLVGQGSYEQYF. CDR3 DNA: TGTGCCAGCAGTTTAGTAGGACAGGGTTCGTACGAGCAGTACTTC.

This chain connects TRBV23-1 to TRBJ1-2; D is uncertain. TRBV23-1 is an ORF for which the function is uncertain. CDR3 length: 11 residues. Trimming pared 7 bases from V and 8 bases from J, leaving 11 bases between. The CDR3 region is CASTRTRGYTF. In DNA, the CDR3 is TGCGCCAGCACAAGGACGCGAGGCTACACCTTC.

This chain links TRBV18 with TRBJ1-4; D is ambiguous. Deletions cut 6 bases from V and 0 bases from J, with 11 bases between. The CDR3 is 15 amino acids. Germline loops: CDR1 KGHSH, CDR2 LQKENI. The CDR3, as DNA: TGTGCCAGCTCGCCGCGTGGAGCAACTAATGAAAAACTGTTTTTT. Its protein is CASSPRGATNEKLFF.

Regarding this clone: A much larger clone is a single base away; this may be a read error. The CDR3 bases are TGTGCCAGCAGTGGGGGGTCTGGGGCCAACGTCCTGACTTTC. As protein: CASSGGSGANVLTF. The V call is TRBV28, the J call TRBJ2-6; TRBD2 is a possible D gene (6 bases). Germline V gene sequence: CDR1 MDHEN, CDR2 SYDVKM. The CDR3 runs 14 residues. V lost 5 bases and J lost 1, with 6 bases in between.

The CDR3 DNA sequence: TGTGCCAGCTCACGACCCGGCCGCACAGATACGCAGTATTTT. It yields the protein CASSRPGRTDTQYF. The chain has TRBV18 and TRBJ2-3; D remains unclear. The V and J ends lost 4 bases and 1 base respectively, with 9 bases between them. The CDR3 length is 14 residues. CDR1 is KGHSH and CDR2 is LQKENI in the germline V gene.

V and J are TRBV30 and TRBJ2-5; 9 bases are shared with TRBD2. Losses at the gene ends were 2 bases for V and 6 bases for J; bases not matched to a gene: 7. The CDR3 spans 14 residues. The germline CDR1 and CDR2 sequences are GTSNPN and SVGIG (reference sequence). CDR3 bases: TGTGCCTGGAGTCTAACTAGCGGGCGGCAGACCCAGTACTTC. Its protein is CAWSLTSGRQTQYF.

This chain joins TRBV28 and TRBJ2-4; weak D call: TRBD2 (5 bases). This CDR3 comprises 16 residues. Germline loops: CDR1 MDHEN, CDR2 SYDVKM. V was pared by 4 bases and J by 0 bases, with 13 bases between. The CDR3 nucleotides are TGTGCCAGCAGTTCCCCCGGGAAGTTAGCCAAAAACATTCAGTACTTC. This translates into CASSSPGKLAKNIQYF.

The CDR3 DNA follows: TGTGCCAGCAGTGGATCCGGGACAGGGAATGAAAAACTGTTTTTT. Translation gives CASSGSGTGNEKLFF. J is TRBJ1-4 and V is TRBV28; TRBD1 agrees at 9 bases. From germline, CDR1 is MDHEN and CDR2 SYDVKM. The CDR3 sequence is 15 residues long. Trimming took 5 bases from V and 5 from J; bases not matched to a gene: 6.

The chain joins TRBV10-3 to TRBJ2-3, with D possibly being TRBD2 (5 bases). The CDR3 contains 13 residues. The V gene lost 8 bases and the J gene lost 1 base, with 10 bases spanning the gap. Germline CDR1 and CDR2: ENHRY and SYGVKD. The CDR3 reads CAISNGGTDTQYF. In DNA, the CDR3 is TGTGCCATCTCCAACGGGGGCACAGATACGCAGTATTTT.

The chain recombines TRBV5-1 with TRBJ2-7, with D possibly being TRBD2 (6 bases). The germline gives CDR1 SGHRS, CDR2 YFSETQ. The CDR3 has 16 residues. Between the trimmed V and J ends, which lost 4 bases and 5 bases, there was a span of 22 bases. The CDR3, as DNA: TGCGCCAGCAGCCCCTTAAGGTCGGGGGAGTCGGACGAGCAGTACTTC. Translation gives CASSPLRSGESDEQYF.

The V gene is TRBV30, the J gene TRBJ1-2; D is ambiguous. V shed 1 base and J shed 8 bases, with 11 bases lying between them. The CDR3 is 12 amino acids. The germline CDR1 and CDR2 sequences are GTSNPN and SVGIG (reference sequence). The CDR3 DNA reads as TGTGCCTGGAGTGGGGCCGCGTGGGGCTACACCTTC. Translated, it gives CAWSGAAWGYTF.

This clone appeared a single time. The chain has TRBV5-4 and TRBJ2-3; the D gene could be TRBD1 or TRBD2 (5 bases each). This CDR3 region has 14 residues. V lost 6 bases and J 2 bases, leaving 13 bases between the germline ends. Looked up from germline, CDR1 is SGHNT and CDR2 is YYREEE (reference sequence). The CDR3 DNA sequence: TGTGCCAGCAACCCGAGGGACCCCACAGATACGCAGTATTTT. Protein: CASNPRDPTDTQYF.